This TCR beta chain was obtained from a study of blood T cell repertoires in COVID-19. Study overall: Sites across the United States, Italy and Spain contributed samples from acute and convalescent COVID-19.

As handled by the study authors: Using reference gene primer amplification, nucleated cell counts were estimated. Method: immunoSEQ multiplex PCR; TCRdb's copy keeps in-frame clones and lacks some. V, J and clone size are taken as reported in that table, and D and trimming were inferred from the DNA itself. The sample contains about 34,000 clones, 80% of which appear only once. This clone showed up just once. Germline CDR1 reads ENHRY; CDR2 reads SYGVKD. The ends lost 8 bases at V and 4 bases at J; junction bases unmatched: 9. This CDR3 has 14 residues. The V gene is TRBV10-3, the J gene TRBJ1-1, with TRBD1 identical over 8 bases. The sequenced sample was peripheral blood. The receptor was derived from a woman in her seventies with acute or convalescent COVID-19. The CDR3 reads CAIRLQGGSTEAFF. Here the CDR3 DNA reads TGTGCCATCCGGCTACAGGGGGGAAGCACTGAAGCTTTCTTT.